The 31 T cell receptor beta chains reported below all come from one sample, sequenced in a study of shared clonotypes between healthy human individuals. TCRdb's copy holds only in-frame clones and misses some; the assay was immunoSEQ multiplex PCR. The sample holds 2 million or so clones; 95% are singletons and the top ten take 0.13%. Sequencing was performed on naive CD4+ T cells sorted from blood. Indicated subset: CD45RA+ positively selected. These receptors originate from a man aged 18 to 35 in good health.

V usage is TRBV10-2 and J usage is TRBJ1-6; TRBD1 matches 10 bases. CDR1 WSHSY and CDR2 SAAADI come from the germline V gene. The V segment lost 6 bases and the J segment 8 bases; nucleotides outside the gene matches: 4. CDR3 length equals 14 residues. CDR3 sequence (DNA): TGCGCCAGCAGGCTTGGGACAGGGGATTCACCCCTCCACTTT. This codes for CASRLGTGDSPLHF.

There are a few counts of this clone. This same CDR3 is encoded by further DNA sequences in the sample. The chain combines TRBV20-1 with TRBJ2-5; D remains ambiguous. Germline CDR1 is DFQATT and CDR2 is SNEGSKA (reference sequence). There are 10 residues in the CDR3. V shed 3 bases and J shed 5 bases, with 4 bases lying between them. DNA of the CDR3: TGCAGTGCTAGGTTGGAGACCCAGTACTTC. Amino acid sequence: CSARLETQYF.

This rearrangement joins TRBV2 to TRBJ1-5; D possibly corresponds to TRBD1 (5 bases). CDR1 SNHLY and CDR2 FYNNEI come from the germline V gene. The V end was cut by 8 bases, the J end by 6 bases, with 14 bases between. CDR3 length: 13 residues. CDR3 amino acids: CASSGGMSQPQHF. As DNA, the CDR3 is TGTGCCAGCTCCGGGGGGATGAGTCAGCCCCAGCATTTT.

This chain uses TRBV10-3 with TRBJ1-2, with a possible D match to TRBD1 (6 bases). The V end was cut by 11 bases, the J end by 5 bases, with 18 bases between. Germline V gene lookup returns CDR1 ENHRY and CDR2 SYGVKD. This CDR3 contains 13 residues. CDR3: CAAKGGLRYGYTF. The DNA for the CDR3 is TGTGCCGCTAAGGGGGGCCTGAGGTATGGCTACACCTTC.

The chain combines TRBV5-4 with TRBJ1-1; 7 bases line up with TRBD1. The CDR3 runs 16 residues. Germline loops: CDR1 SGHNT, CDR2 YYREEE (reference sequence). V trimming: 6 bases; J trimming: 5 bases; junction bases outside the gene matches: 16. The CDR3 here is CASTLEGARRGTEAFF. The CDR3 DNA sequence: TGTGCCAGCACCCTGGAGGGGGCGCGGAGAGGGACTGAAGCTTTCTTT. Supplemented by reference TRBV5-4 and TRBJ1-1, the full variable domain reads ETGVTQSPTHLIKTRGQQVTLRCSSQSGHNTVSWYQQALGQGPQFIFQYYREEENGRGNFPPRFSGLQFPNYSSELNVNALELDDSALYLCASTLEGARRGTEAFFGQGTRLTVV.

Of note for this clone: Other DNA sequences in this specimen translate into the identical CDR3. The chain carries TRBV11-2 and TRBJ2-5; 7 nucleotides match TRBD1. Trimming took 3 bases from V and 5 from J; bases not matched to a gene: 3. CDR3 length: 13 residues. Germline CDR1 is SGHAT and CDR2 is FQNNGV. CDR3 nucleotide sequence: TGTGCCAGCAGCTTGACAGGGTTGGAGACCCAGTACTTC. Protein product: CASSLTGLETQYF.

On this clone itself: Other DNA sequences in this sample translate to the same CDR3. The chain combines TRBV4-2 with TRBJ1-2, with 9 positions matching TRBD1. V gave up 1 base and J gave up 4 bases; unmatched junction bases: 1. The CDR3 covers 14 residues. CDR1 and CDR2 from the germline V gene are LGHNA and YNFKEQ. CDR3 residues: CASSQGQGGYGYTF. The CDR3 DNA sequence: TGTGCCAGCAGCCAAGGACAGGGGGGCTATGGCTACACCTTC.

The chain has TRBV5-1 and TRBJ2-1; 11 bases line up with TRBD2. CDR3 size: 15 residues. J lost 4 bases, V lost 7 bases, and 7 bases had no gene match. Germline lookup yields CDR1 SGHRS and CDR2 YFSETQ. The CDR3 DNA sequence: TGCGCCAGCCAATCACTAGCGGGAGCGTACAATGAGCAGTTCTTC. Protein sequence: CASQSLAGAYNEQFF.

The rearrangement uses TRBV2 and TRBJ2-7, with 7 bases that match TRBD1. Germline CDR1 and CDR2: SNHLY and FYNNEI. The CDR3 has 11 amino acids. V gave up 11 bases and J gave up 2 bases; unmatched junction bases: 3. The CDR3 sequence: CAGQGAYEQYF. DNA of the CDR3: TGTGCCGGTCAGGGGGCCTACGAGCAGTACTTC.

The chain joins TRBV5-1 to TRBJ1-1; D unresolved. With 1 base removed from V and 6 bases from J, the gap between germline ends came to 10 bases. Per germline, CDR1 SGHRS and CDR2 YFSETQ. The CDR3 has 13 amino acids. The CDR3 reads CASSLIGNAEAFF. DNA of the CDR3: TGCGCCAGCAGCTTGATAGGAAACGCTGAAGCTTTCTTT.

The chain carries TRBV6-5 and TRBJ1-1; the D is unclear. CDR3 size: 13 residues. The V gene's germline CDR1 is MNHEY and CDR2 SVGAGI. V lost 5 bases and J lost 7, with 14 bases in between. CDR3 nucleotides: TGTGCCAGCAGTGAGACATACGAACGTGAAGCTTTCTTT. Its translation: CASSETYEREAFF.

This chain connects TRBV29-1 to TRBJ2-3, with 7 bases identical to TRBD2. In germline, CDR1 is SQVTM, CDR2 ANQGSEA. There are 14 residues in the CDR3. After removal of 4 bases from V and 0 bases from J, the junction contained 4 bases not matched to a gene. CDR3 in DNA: TGCAGCGTTGCCAGCGGGGTGAGCACAGATACGCAGTATTTT. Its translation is CSVASGVSTDTQYF.

CDR3 amino acids: CASSPDRTAYEQYF. Written as DNA, the CDR3 is TGTGCCAGCTCACCCGACAGGACTGCCTACGAGCAGTACTTC. V and J are TRBV18 and TRBJ2-7, with TRBD1 as a possible D gene (6 bases). V was cut by 3 bases and J by 2 bases, with 11 bases left in between. The germline gives CDR1 KGHSH, CDR2 LQKENI. The CDR3 runs 14 residues.

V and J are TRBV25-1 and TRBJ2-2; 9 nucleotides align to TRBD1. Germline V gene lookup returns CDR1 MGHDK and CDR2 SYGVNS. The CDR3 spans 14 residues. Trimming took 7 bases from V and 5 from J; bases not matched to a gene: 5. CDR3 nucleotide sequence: TGTGCCAGCACTGGGACAGGGATAACCGGGGAGCTGTTTTTT. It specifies CASTGTGITGELFF.

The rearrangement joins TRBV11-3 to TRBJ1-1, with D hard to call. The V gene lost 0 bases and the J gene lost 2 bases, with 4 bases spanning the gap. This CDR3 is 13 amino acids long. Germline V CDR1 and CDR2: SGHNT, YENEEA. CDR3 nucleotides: TGTGCCAGCAGCTTAGACCCTAACACTGAAGCTTTCTTT. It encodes CASSLDPNTEAFF.

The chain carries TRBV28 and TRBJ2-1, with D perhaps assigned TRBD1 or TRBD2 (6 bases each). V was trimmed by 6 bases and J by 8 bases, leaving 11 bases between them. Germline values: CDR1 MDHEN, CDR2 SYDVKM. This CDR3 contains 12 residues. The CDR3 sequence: CASSLRGDEQFF. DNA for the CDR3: TGTGCCAGCAGCTTAAGGGGGGATGAGCAGTTCTTC.

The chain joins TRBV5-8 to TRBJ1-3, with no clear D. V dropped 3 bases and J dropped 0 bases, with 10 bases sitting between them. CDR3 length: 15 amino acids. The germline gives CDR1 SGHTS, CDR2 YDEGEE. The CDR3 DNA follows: TGTGCCAGCAGCTCGCCTTGGCACTCTGGAAACACCATATATTTT. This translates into CASSSPWHSGNTIYF.

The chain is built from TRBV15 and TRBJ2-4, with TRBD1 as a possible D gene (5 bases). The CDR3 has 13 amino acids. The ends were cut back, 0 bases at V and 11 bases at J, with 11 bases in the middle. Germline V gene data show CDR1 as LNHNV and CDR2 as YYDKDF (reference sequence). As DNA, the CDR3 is TGTGCCACCAGCAGAGAGGACCCCAGGGTTCAGTACTTC. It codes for CATSREDPRVQYF.

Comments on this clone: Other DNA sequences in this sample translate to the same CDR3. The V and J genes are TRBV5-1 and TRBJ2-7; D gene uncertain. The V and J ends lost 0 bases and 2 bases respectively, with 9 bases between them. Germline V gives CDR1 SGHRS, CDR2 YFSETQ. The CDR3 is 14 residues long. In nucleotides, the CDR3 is TGCGCCAGCAGCTTGGGTGGCACTACCTACGAGCAGTACTTC. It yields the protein CASSLGGTTYEQYF. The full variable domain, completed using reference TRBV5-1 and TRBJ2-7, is KAGVTQTPRYLIKTRGQQVTLSCSPISGHRSVSWYQQTPGQGLQFLFEYFSETQRNKGNFPGRFSGRQFSNSRSEMNVSTLELGDSALYLCASSLGGTTYEQYFGPGTRLTVT.

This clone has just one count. The CDR3 sequence is CASSSVDTQYF. CDR3 in DNA: TGTGCCAGCAGCTCGGTGGATACGCAGTATTTT. The rearrangement joins TRBV11-3 to TRBJ2-3; no reliable D call. Germline V lookup: CDR1 SGHNT, CDR2 YENEEA. Between the trimmed V and J ends, which lost 4 bases and 6 bases, there was a span of 5 bases. This CDR3 is 11 amino acids long. The full variable domain, its missing parts supplied by reference TRBV11-3 and TRBJ2-3, is EAGVVQSPRYKIIEKKQPVAFWCNPISGHNTLYWYLQNLGQGPELLIRYENEEAVDDSQLPKDRFSAERLKGVDSTLKIQPAELGDSAVYLCASSSVDTQYFGPGTRLTVL.

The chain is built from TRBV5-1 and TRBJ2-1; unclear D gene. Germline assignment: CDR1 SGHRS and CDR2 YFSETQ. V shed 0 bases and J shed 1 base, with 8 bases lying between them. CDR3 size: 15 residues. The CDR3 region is CASSLGVTSYNEQFF. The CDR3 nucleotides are TGCGCCAGCAGCTTGGGGGTAACTTCCTACAATGAGCAGTTCTTC.

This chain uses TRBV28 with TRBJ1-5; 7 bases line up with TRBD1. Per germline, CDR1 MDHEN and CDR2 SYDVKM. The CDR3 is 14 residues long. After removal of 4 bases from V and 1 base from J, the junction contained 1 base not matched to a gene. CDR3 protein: CASSWTGSNQPQHF. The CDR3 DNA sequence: TGTGCCAGCAGTTGGACAGGCAGCAATCAGCCCCAGCATTTT.

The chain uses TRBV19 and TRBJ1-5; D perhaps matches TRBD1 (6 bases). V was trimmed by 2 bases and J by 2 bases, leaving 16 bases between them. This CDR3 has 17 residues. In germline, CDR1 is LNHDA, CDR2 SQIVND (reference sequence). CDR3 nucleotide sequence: TGTGCCAGTAGTATATTCACAGGGTTCGATGGCAATCAGCCCCAGCATTTT. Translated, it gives CASSIFTGFDGNQPQHF. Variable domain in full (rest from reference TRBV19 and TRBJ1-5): DGGITQSPKYLFRKEGQNVTLSCEQNLNHDAMYWYRQDPGQGLRLIYYSQIVNDFQKGDIAEGYSVSREKKESFPLTVTSAQKNPTAFYLCASSIFTGFDGNQPQHFGDGTRLSIL.

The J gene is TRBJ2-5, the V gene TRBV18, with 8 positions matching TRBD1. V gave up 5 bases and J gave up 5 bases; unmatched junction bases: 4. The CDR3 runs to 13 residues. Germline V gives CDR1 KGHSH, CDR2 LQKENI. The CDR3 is CASSRDRWETQYF. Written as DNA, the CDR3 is TGTGCCAGCTCAAGGGACAGGTGGGAGACCCAGTACTTC.

The CDR3 sequence: CAWSYDRAQTQYF. The DNA for the CDR3 is TGTGCCTGGAGTTACGACAGGGCTCAGACCCAGTACTTC. This chain joins TRBV30 and TRBJ2-5; TRBD1 matches 7 bases. Unmatched junction bases numbered 6, after V lost 2 bases and J lost 6 bases. The CDR3 has 13 residues. CDR1 and CDR2 (germline): GTSNPN, SVGIG (reference sequence).

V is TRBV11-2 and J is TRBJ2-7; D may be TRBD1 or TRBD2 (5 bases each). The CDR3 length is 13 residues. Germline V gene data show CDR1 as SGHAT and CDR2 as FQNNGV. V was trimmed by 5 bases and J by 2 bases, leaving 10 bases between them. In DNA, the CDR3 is TGTGCCAGCAGCCCCCAGGGACCCTACGAGCAGTACTTC. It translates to CASSPQGPYEQYF.

The CDR3 loop is CASSEAWGSGNTIYF. CDR3 sequence (DNA): TGTGCCAGCAGTGAAGCTTGGGGCTCTGGAAACACCATATATTTT. The V call is TRBV6-1, the J call TRBJ1-3; no definite D call. There are 15 residues in the CDR3. V was shortened by 0 bases and J by 0 bases, with 6 bases between the two germline ends. The germline V gene encodes CDR1 MNHNS and CDR2 SASEGT.

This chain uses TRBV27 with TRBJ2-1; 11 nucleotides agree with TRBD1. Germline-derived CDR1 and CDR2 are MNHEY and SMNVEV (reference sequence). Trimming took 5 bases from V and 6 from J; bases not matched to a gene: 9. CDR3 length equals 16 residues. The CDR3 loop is CASSGIGTGGGNEQFF. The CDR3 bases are TGTGCCAGCAGTGGGATCGGGACAGGGGGTGGCAATGAGCAGTTCTTC.

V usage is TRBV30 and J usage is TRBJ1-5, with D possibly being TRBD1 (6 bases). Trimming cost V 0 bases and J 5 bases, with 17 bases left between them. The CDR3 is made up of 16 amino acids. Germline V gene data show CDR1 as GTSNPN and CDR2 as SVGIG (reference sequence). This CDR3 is CAWSVQGRGGDQPQHF. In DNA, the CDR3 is TGTGCCTGGAGTGTACAAGGCAGGGGAGGGGATCAGCCCCAGCATTTT.

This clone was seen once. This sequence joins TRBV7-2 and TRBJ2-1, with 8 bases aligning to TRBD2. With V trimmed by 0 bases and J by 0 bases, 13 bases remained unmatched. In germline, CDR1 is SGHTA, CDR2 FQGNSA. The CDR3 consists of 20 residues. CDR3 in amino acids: CASSLAAGTSFRSSYNEQFF. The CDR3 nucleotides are TGTGCCAGCAGCTTAGCTGCCGGGACTAGTTTCCGGAGCTCCTACAATGAGCAGTTCTTC.

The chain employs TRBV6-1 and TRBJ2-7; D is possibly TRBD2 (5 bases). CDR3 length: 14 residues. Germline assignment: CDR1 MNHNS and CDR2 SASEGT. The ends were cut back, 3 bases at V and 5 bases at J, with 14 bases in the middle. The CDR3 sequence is CASSEEVGNHEQYF. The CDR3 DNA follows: TGTGCCAGCAGTGAGGAGGTAGGGAACCACGAGCAGTACTTC.